This TCR beta chain came from a study of T cell therapy after organ transplantation. Study background: Patients received a median of 1.92 x 10^8 CMV-specific T cells over 2 to 6 infusions. Short-term post-therapy blood was drawn 4 to 8 weeks after therapy ended.

J lost 3 bases, V lost 3 bases, and 1 base had no gene match. CDR3 length: 13 residues. Germline V CDR1 and CDR2: MNHEY, SMNVEV (reference sequence). Regarding this clone: Its antigen remains unidentified.

Time point noted: 4-8 weeks after completion of therapy. TCRdb keeps only in-frame clones here, not all; method: immunoSEQ multiplex PCR. The sample gives roughly 6,200 clones, about 74% of which show up once; 25% to 30% is in the top ten. Study results and caveats: Reconstitution after therapy seemingly combined transferred and product-undetected endogenous clonotypes.

This TCR derives from a human patient who had received a solid organ transplant and had CMV disease. Some T cells may originate from the graft donor. The source material was CD8+ T cells from blood, sampled after autologous CMV-specific T cell therapy. V usage is TRBV27 and J usage is TRBJ2-7, with 8 bases lining up with TRBD2. CDR3 in amino acids: CASSFGGGYEQYF. For the CDR3, the DNA is TGTGCCAGCAGTTTCGGGGGGGGCTACGAGCAGTACTTC.